Sequencing of this TCR beta chain was carried out in a study of control samples from healthy donors and cancer patients. Using immunoSEQ multiplex PCR, the repertoire was profiled, and TCRdb retains in-frame clones only, with some absent. The sample records around 190,000 clones, 85% to 90% being singletons. Germline V gives CDR1 SGHTA, CDR2 FQGTGA. There are 15 residues in the CDR3. Trimming cost V 4 bases and J 7 bases; bases outside gene matches: 9. The receptor was isolated from a woman between 50 and 59 years old in good health. The V and J genes are TRBV7-3 and TRBJ2-1; 8 bases fit TRBD2. The material sequenced was blood. This CDR3 reads CASSSTRGGWNEQFF. The CDR3 DNA sequence: TGTGCCAGCAGCTCCACCCGGGGGGGGTGGAATGAGCAGTTCTTC.